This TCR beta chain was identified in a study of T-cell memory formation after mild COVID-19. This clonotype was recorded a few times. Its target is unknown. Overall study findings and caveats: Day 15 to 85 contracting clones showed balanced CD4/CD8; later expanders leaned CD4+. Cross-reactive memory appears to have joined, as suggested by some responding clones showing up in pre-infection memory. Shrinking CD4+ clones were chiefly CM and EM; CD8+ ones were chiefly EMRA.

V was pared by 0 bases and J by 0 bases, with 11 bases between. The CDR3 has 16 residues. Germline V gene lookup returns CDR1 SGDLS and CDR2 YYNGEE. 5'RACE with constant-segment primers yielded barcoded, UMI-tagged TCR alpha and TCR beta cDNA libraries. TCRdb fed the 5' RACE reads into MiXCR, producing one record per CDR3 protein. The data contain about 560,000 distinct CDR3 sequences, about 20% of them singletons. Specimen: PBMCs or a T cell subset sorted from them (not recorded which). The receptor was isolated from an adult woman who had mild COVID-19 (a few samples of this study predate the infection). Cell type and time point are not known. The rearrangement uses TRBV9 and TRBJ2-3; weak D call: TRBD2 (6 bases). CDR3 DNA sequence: TGTGCCAGCAGCGTAGCTCGACTAGATAGCACAGATACGCAGTATTTT. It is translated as CASSVARLDSTDTQYF.